Presented here are 29 T cell receptor beta chains from one specimen sequenced in a study of blood T cell repertoires in COVID-19. The table came from immunoSEQ multiplex PCR; TCRdb's copy has only in-frame clones and leaves some out. The table has 150,000 to 200,000 clones, approximately 81% seen once. Sequencing input: PBMCs or T cells enriched from blood (not recorded which). Every receptor here comes from a man aged 55-75 years who had recovered from COVID-19.

This chain links TRBV18 with TRBJ2-7; the D is unclear. The CDR3 contains 13 residues. V was clipped by 0 bases and J by 5 bases, with 8 bases between them. Germline lookup yields CDR1 KGHSH and CDR2 LQKENI. CDR3 sequence reads: CASSPPRSNEQYF. The CDR3 nucleotides are TGTGCCAGCTCACCACCGCGGAGCAACGAGCAGTACTTC.

The chain joins TRBV27 to TRBJ2-7; 7 bases agree with TRBD1. The V gene end was trimmed by 2 bases and the J gene end by 2 bases; junction bases not matched to a gene: 3. The CDR3 consists of 14 residues. Per germline, CDR1 MNHEY and CDR2 SMNVEV (reference sequence). The CDR3 DNA reads TGTGCCAGCAGTTTACCTGGGACAGCCTACGAGCAGTACTTC. Translating gives CASSLPGTAYEQYF.

The gene calls are TRBV19 and TRBJ2-7; 7 bases agree with TRBD1. The CDR3 length is 15 residues. Germline CDR1 is LNHDA and CDR2 is SQIVND (reference sequence). Trimming took 2 bases from V and 2 from J; bases not matched to a gene: 6. The chain's CDR3 is CASSIPGQIPYEQYF. In nucleotides, the CDR3 is TGTGCCAGTAGTATACCGGGACAGATACCCTACGAGCAGTACTTC.

V is TRBV5-1 and J is TRBJ1-2; TRBD1 is a possible D gene (6 bases). Germline V CDR1 and CDR2: SGHRS, YFSETQ. V was shortened by 5 bases and J by 4 bases, with 21 bases between the two germline ends. The length of the CDR3 is 16 residues. The CDR3 coding sequence is TGCGCCAGCAGACCCCTGGGGGGGCAGGTAGGCTATGGCTACACCTTC. Translated: CASRPLGGQVGYGYTF.

This rearrangement joins TRBV27 to TRBJ2-1; 9 positions match TRBD2. This CDR3 has 17 amino acids. In germline, CDR1 is MNHEY, CDR2 SMNVEV (reference sequence). The V gene end was trimmed by 4 bases and the J gene end by 2 bases; junction bases not matched to a gene: 9. The CDR3 coding sequence is TGTGCCAGCAGTTCACTAGCGGGTGCGGGAGCCTACAATGAGCAGTTCTTC. This codes for CASSSLAGAGAYNEQFF.

The CDR3: CASSLLPDSYEQYF. The CDR3, as DNA: TGTGCCAGCAGCTTATTACCCGACAGCTACGAGCAGTACTTC. The V and J genes are TRBV7-6 and TRBJ2-7; possible D gene TRBD1, 5 bases. V gave up 2 bases and J gave up 3 bases, with 11 bases separating them. Germline V gene lookup returns CDR1 SGHVS and CDR2 FNYEAQ. The CDR3 is 14 residues long.

This clone appeared a few times. The genes are TRBV2 and TRBJ1-5; 8 nucleotides line up with TRBD1. The trim removed 5 bases at V and 5 bases at J, leaving 8 bases unmatched. The germline gives CDR1 SNHLY, CDR2 FYNNEI. The CDR3 is 15 residues long. Here the CDR3 DNA reads TGTGCCAGCAGTTCGACAGGGGTCGGTGATCAGCCCCAGCATTTT. Protein: CASSSTGVGDQPQHF.

V gene TRBV2 combines with J gene TRBJ2-1; D possibly corresponds to TRBD2 (6 bases). V was cut by 8 bases and J by 7 bases, with 21 bases left in between. Germline CDR1 is SNHLY and CDR2 is FYNNEI. This CDR3 spans 15 amino acids. The CDR3: CASEWQATEGNEQFF. The CDR3 DNA is TGTGCCAGCGAGTGGCAGGCTACGGAGGGGAATGAGCAGTTCTTC.

This clone was seen a few times. The chain joins TRBV30 to TRBJ2-2; D might be TRBD2 (6 bases). The germline gives CDR1 GTSNPN, CDR2 SVGIG (reference sequence). V was cut by 1 base and J by 6 bases, with 9 bases left in between. CDR3 length equals 13 residues. The CDR3 nucleotides read TGTGCCTGGAGTGCACTAGCCGCCGGGGAGCTGTTTTTT. This encodes CAWSALAAGELFF.

The genes are TRBV27 and TRBJ1-6, with TRBD1 as a possible D gene (5 bases). CDR3 length: 18 amino acids. V lost 1 base and J lost 0, with 13 bases in between. The germline gives CDR1 MNHEY, CDR2 SMNVEV (reference sequence). The CDR3 sequence: CASSLYRSLLSYNSPLHF. The CDR3 DNA reads as TGTGCCAGCAGTTTATACAGGTCCCTCCTCTCCTATAATTCACCCCTCCACTTT.

The CDR3 reads CASSQDSYRTEAFF. In DNA form, the CDR3 reads TGTGCCAGCAGTCAAGACAGCTACCGCACTGAAGCTTTCTTT. V and J are TRBV27 and TRBJ1-1; D is perhaps TRBD1 (5 bases). The CDR3 has 14 amino acids. Germline loops: CDR1 MNHEY, CDR2 SMNVEV (reference sequence). The V end lost 5 bases, the J end lost 4 bases, and 14 bases lay between the germline ends.

The V and J genes are TRBV24-1 and TRBJ1-5; a weak D match, TRBD1 (6 bases). The CDR3 loop spans 13 amino acids. Germline V gene sequence: CDR1 KGHDR, CDR2 SFDVKD. Trimming took off 6 bases at V and 4 bases at J, with 9 bases between the two ends. This CDR3 is CATSYTGNQPQHF. CDR3 in DNA: TGTGCCACCAGTTATACAGGGAATCAGCCCCAGCATTTT.

The genes are TRBV29-1 and TRBJ1-2; D possibly corresponds to TRBD1 (5 bases). The CDR3 length is 13 residues. Germline assignment: CDR1 SQVTM and CDR2 ANQGSEA. V lost 7 bases and J 4 bases, leaving 16 bases between the germline ends. This CDR3 is CSATPGGGYGYTF. CDR3 DNA sequence: TGCAGCGCCACACCGGGGGGGGGCTATGGCTACACCTTC.

This chain joins TRBV11-2 and TRBJ2-7; 11 nucleotides align to TRBD1. The CDR3 has 14 amino acids. V lost 5 bases and J lost 6; bases outside the gene matches: 6. Germline V gives CDR1 SGHAT, CDR2 FQNNGV. CDR3 in DNA: TGTGCCAGCAGCACCGGGACAGGGGGATTCGAGCAGTACTTC. This encodes CASSTGTGGFEQYF.

The rearrangement uses TRBV6-5 and TRBJ1-4; D uncertain. Deletions cut 7 bases from V and 0 bases from J, with 12 bases between. CDR1 is MNHEY, CDR2 SVGAGI, per germline. The CDR3 sequence is 15 residues long. CDR3 DNA: TGTGCCAGCAATAGACAACAAGCAACTAATGAAAAACTGTTTTTT. As protein: CASNRQQATNEKLFF.

This chain links TRBV19 with TRBJ2-1, with 10 nucleotides matching TRBD2. The CDR3 covers 16 residues. CDR1 LNHDA and CDR2 SQIVND come from the germline V gene (reference sequence). After removal of 5 bases from V and 3 bases from J, the junction contained 7 bases not matched to a gene. The CDR3 region has the DNA TGTGCCAGTAGTTTTAGCGGGGGGCGGGGCTACAATGAGCAGTTCTTC. Its protein product is CASSFSGGRGYNEQFF.

This chain joins TRBV6-5 and TRBJ2-6; D gene uncertain. V was clipped by 6 bases and J by 2 bases, with 14 bases between them. Germline lookup yields CDR1 MNHEY and CDR2 SVGAGI. This CDR3 contains 16 residues. In DNA form, the CDR3 reads TGTGCCAGCAGGTACCACGGGTTAACTGGGGCCAACGTCCTGACTTTC. Translation gives CASRYHGLTGANVLTF.

In its sample, this clone was seen once. The chain links TRBV25-1 to TRBJ1-6, with 7 nucleotides matching TRBD1. The CDR3 consists of 14 residues. Per germline, CDR1 MGHDK and CDR2 SYGVNS. The V gene end was trimmed by 6 bases and the J gene end by 5 bases; junction bases not matched to a gene: 4. CDR3 sequence reads: CASRGTENNSPLHF. As DNA, the CDR3 is TGTGCCAGCAGGGGGACAGAGAATAATTCACCCCTCCACTTT.

This clone showed up just once. V gene TRBV7-8 combines with J gene TRBJ1-5; TRBD1 agrees at 8 bases. This CDR3 spans 17 amino acids. V shed 1 base and J 6 bases; nucleotides not matched to a gene: 11. Germline V gives CDR1 SGHVS, CDR2 FQNEAQ. The CDR3, as DNA: TGTGCCAGCAGCTTAGGGATGGACAGGGCGGTAGGTCAGCCCCAGCATTTT. Amino acid sequence: CASSLGMDRAVGQPQHF.

V gene TRBV18 combines with J gene TRBJ2-2, with TRBD1 matching over 8 bases. CDR3 length equals 16 residues. J gave up 4 bases and V 2 bases, and 6 bases lay outside the gene matches. The V gene's germline CDR1 is KGHSH and CDR2 LQKENI. CDR3 residues: CASSPSQGASTGELFF. The CDR3 DNA reads TGTGCCAGCTCACCATCCCAGGGGGCGAGCACCGGGGAGCTGTTTTTT. Filled out from reference TRBV18 and TRBJ2-2, the complete variable domain reads NAGVMQNPRHLVRRRGQEARLRCSPMKGHSHVYWYRQLPEEGLKFMVYLQKENIIDESGMPKERFSAEFPKEGPSILRIQQVVRGDSAAYFCASSPSQGASTGELFFGEGSRLTVL.

The V gene is TRBV9, the J gene TRBJ2-2; perhaps TRBD2 as D (6 bases). This CDR3 contains 16 residues. Germline CDR1 SGDLS, CDR2 YYNGEE. Trimming pared 0 bases from V and 5 bases from J, leaving 14 bases between. The CDR3 reads CASSVVGTGVTGELFF. CDR3 nucleotides: TGTGCCAGCAGCGTAGTTGGGACTGGAGTAACCGGGGAGCTGTTTTTT.

The chain combines TRBV5-1 with TRBJ2-5, with 8 nucleotides matching TRBD1. The V gene end was trimmed by 0 bases and the J gene end by 5 bases; junction bases not matched to a gene: 6. The CDR3 contains 15 residues. From germline, CDR1 is SGHRS and CDR2 YFSETQ. CDR3 DNA: TGCGCCAGCAGCTTGGCCGGTAACAGGGGGGAGACCCAGTACTTC. As protein: CASSLAGNRGETQYF.

The chain links TRBV4-1 to TRBJ1-2; 7 nucleotides align to TRBD1. The trim removed 2 bases at V and 4 bases at J, leaving 4 bases unmatched. The CDR3 extends over 14 amino acids. CDR1 MGHRA and CDR2 YSYEKL come from the germline V gene. In nucleotides, the CDR3 is TGCGCCAGCAGCCAACTGACAGGGCCCTATGGCTACACCTTC. As protein: CASSQLTGPYGYTF.

The chain recombines TRBV2 with TRBJ2-5, with TRBD1 matching over 7 bases. The CDR3 extends over 15 amino acids. Germline CDR1 SNHLY, CDR2 FYNNEI. J was trimmed by 1 base and V by 1 base; bases with no gene match: 3. The CDR3 coding sequence is TGTGCCAGCAGTGAAGGAGGACAGGTCCAAGAGACCCAGTACTTC. Protein: CASSEGGQVQETQYF.

This sequence joins TRBV19 and TRBJ2-5; D possibly corresponds to TRBD1 (5 bases). V gave up 10 bases and J gave up 1 base, with 13 bases separating them. Germline values: CDR1 LNHDA, CDR2 SQIVND (reference sequence). The CDR3 totals 13 residues. The CDR3 is CATSTVRQETQYF. DNA for the CDR3: TGTGCCACTTCGACAGTCCGCCAAGAGACCCAGTACTTC.

This rearrangement joins TRBV7-3 to TRBJ2-1; no definite D call. The CDR3 is 13 amino acids. Per germline, CDR1 SGHTA and CDR2 FQGTGA. Deletions cut 0 bases from V and 9 bases from J, with 9 bases between. The CDR3 DNA follows: TGTGCCAGCAGCTTAACTTTATGGGCTGAGCAGTTCTTC. Translated, it gives CASSLTLWAEQFF.

This sequence joins TRBV24-1 and TRBJ2-1; 14 nucleotides line up with TRBD2. This CDR3 spans 17 amino acids. With 2 bases clipped from V and 7 bases from J, the junction kept 6 bases outside the gene matches. Germline V gene lookup returns CDR1 KGHDR and CDR2 SFDVKD. CDR3 in DNA: TGTGCCACCAGTGATTCGAGGGGACTAGCGGGAGTGAATGAGCAGTTCTTC. Its translation: CATSDSRGLAGVNEQFF.

This clone occurred once. The rearrangement joins TRBV5-1 to TRBJ2-5; 9 bases map to TRBD1. The CDR3 runs 14 residues. V was pared by 4 bases and J by 3 bases, with 4 bases of the junction left unmatched. Germline loops: CDR1 SGHRS, CDR2 YFSETQ. CDR3: CASSPGQGEETQYF. The CDR3 DNA is TGCGCCAGCAGCCCGGGACAGGGTGAAGAGACCCAGTACTTC.

This clone is judged medium-sized. The J gene is TRBJ1-4, the V gene TRBV28, with a tentative D call TRBD1 (6 bases). Germline CDR1 and CDR2: MDHEN and SYDVKM. CDR3 size: 16 residues. V was pared by 4 bases and J by 3 bases, with 15 bases between. The CDR3 loop is CASSSLDSVANEKLFF. CDR3 DNA sequence: TGTGCCAGCAGTTCCCTGGACAGTGTGGCTAATGAAAAACTGTTTTTT.